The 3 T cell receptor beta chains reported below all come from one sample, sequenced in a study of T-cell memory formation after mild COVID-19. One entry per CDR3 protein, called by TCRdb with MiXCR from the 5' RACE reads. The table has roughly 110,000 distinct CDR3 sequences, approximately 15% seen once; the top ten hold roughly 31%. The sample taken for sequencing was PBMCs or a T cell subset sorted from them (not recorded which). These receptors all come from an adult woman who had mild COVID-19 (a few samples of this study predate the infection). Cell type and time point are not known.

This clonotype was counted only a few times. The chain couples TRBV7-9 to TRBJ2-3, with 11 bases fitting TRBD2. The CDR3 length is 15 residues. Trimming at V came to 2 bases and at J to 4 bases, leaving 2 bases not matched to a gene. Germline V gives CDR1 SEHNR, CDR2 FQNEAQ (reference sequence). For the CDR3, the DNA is TGTGCCAGCAGCTTATTACTAGCGGGGGCAGATACGCAGTATTTT. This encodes CASSLLLAGADTQYF.

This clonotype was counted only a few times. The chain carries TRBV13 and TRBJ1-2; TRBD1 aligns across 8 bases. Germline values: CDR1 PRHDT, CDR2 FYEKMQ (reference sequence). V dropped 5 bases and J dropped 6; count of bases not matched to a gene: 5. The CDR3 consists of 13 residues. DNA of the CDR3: TGTGCCAGCAGCCGACAGGGGTCTGATGGCTACACCTTC. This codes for CASSRQGSDGYTF.

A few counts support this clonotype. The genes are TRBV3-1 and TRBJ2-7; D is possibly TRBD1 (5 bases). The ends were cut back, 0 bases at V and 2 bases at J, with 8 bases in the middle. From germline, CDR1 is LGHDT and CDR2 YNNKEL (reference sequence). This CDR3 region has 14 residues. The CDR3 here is CASSQDTTAYEQYF. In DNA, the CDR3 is TGTGCCAGCAGCCAAGATACGACAGCCTACGAGCAGTACTTC.